This TCR beta chain was sequenced during a study of T cells after yellow fever vaccination. Study at large: Where fractions had low cell numbers, libraries were prepared from them with the SMART-Seq v4 Ultra Low Input RNA kit. Study-wide points: Abundant bulk-derived clonotypes could contaminate FACS-sorted repertoires. Subsequent booster samples again held most clones from primary vaccination (approximately 95% CD4, approximately 85% CD8).

Universal primer sites and UMIs were introduced during 5'RACE template-switching synthesis of TCR cDNA. TCRdb re-called the 5' RACE reads with MiXCR, one entry per CDR3 protein. The sample includes 100,000 to 150,000 distinct CDR3 sequences, nearly 7.5% of them seen just once. This clonotype was seen at least ten times. Its specificity is unknown. The CDR3 length is 13 residues. The V gene's germline CDR1 is LGHNA and CDR2 YSLEER. The ends were cut back, 0 bases at V and 11 bases at J, with 13 bases in the middle. The gene calls are TRBV4-3 and TRBJ1-1; D might be TRBD1 (5 bases). This specimen was CD4+ T cells sorted from PBMCs, taken roughly 10 days after the first yellow fever vaccination. The sequence derives from a man younger than 35 who received the YFV17D yellow fever vaccine. DNA of the CDR3: TGCGCCAGCAGCCAAGATCACAGAGGGGCCGCTTTCTTT. This translates into CASSQDHRGAAFF.